This T cell receptor (beta chain) was captured in a study of blood T cell repertoires in COVID-19. In the original workflow: How many nucleated cells were present was estimated from reference gene primer amplification. The method was immunoSEQ multiplex PCR; TCRdb's version includes in-frame clones alone and lacks a portion of them. V and J calls and clone size are given by that table; D and trimming were obtained from the DNA. The sample includes approximately 440,000 clones, roughly 87% of them seen just once. The sequencing sample was made of PBMCs or T cells enriched from blood (not recorded which). The TCR sequence derives from a young woman who had recovered from COVID-19.

CDR3 nucleotide sequence: TGTGCCAGCAGTGCCGCGGCCTCCTTTAACACCGGGGAGCTGTTTTTT. Encoded protein: CASSAAASFNTGELFF. This chain connects TRBV6-1 to TRBJ2-2; D remains unclear. The CDR3 loop spans 16 amino acids. Trimming shortened V by 4 bases and J by 2 bases, and 14 bases separated the two germline ends. The germline gives CDR1 MNHNS, CDR2 SASEGT.